This record concerns one TCR beta chain sequence. Its antigen target is currently unknown. It has no much larger one-base neighbor in the sample; base qualities were not kept. CDR1 and CDR2 are drawn from the germline V gene: MNHNS, SASEGT. V is pruned by 1 base and J by 4 bases, leaving 9 bases of the junction without a gene match. Inclusive of the bounding cysteine and phenylalanine, the CDR3 is 16 residues long. Only the CDR3 part of the read is kept: 48 bases, read in frame from the first base. Collaborating institutions collected whole blood in K2EDTA tubes following their own protocols. For TCRbeta analysis, collaborators shipped samples in one of three forms: frozen whole blood, isolated PBMCs, or DNA extracted from either of those sample types. This sample is part of a study of blood T cell repertoires in COVID-19 (dated by TCRdb to about 2020). General notes on the study: Samples from collaborators originated in the United States, Italy and Spain and spanned both the acute and convalescent phases of COVID-19. Nearly every sample came with metadata listing a de-identified subject ID, COVID-19 status, age in years and sex. The repertoires were released in a freely available public database intended as a resource for research on the immune response to SARS-CoV-2. Where HLA class I and class II types were available, the types were taken from metadata supplied by the sample provider, not from assay-based typing. Subjects who had been exposed to COVID-19, were actively infected with it, or had recovered from it provided the deeply sampled blood TCRbeta repertoires that made up the dataset. Samples came from the ongoing ImmuneRACE study (first 160 participants) plus 1,254 subjects from 6 global collaborators. The prospective study material was composed of cDNA or gDNA derived from T cells, B-cell-depleted T cells, or PBMCs. Study-wide conclusions, independent of this receptor: The quantity of clinical and demographic metadata differed by source and by participant and was supplied without curation.

TCRbeta CDR3 regions were amplified from genomic DNA by means of the immunoSEQ Assay, a bias-controlled multiplex PCR. As for the authors' bioinformatics: Within the assay, amplification of reference gene primers was used to estimate how many nucleated cells each sample contained. Sequence reads were collapsed and filtered to measure the absolute abundance of every unique TCRbeta CDR3 rearrangement. For each sample, productive Simpson clonality was calculated by taking the square root of Simpson's diversity index across productive rearrangements. TCRdb re-hosts the immuneACCESS table, in-frame sequences only. Its copies lack some clones; in the studies checked, an unresolved V gene accounts for under half of them, and the cause for the rest is not known. The V and J calls and clone size were taken over from that table, and D and trimming were inferred from the DNA. The sample has 70,000 or so clones on record, roughly 91% of them singletons. The ten biggest clones cover approximately 1.4% of the sample.

The sample comprised peripheral blood. This clonotype was obtained from a human donor in a cohort sampled during active COVID-19. Here the chain combines TRBV6-1 and TRBJ1-2; 7 junctional bases match TRBD1. CDR3 reads: CASSEEGVRGTYGYTF. At the DNA level, the sequence is TGTGCCAGCAGTGAAGAAGGGGTCAGGGGGACCTATGGCTACACCTTC.